Given below is one TCR beta chain in context. Its antigen remains unidentified. The germline CDR1 and CDR2 sequences are LGHDT and YNNKEL (reference sequence). The germline V and J ends were trimmed by 4 bases and 3 bases, with 10 bases remaining between them. The CDR3 contains 13 residues. This sample was taken from a study of T cell responses to AZD1222 COVID-19 vaccine. Notes on the study in general: The reported proportion of spike-specific TCRs targeting unmutated variant regions was nearly half. AZD1222 recipients seropositive at baseline numbered only five to seven.

Assay: immunoSEQ multiplex PCR; the TCRdb copy retains only in-frame clones and omits some. The sample contains about 76,000 clones, about 88% of which appear only once. This material consisted of peripheral blood, taken on day 0 of AZD1222 vaccination. The origin of this receptor is an adult in good health. The chain recombines TRBV3-1 (or the pseudogene TRBV3-2) with TRBJ2-7; D may correspond to TRBD1 or TRBD2 (5 bases each). This CDR3 reads CASSRDGFYEQYF. The CDR3 DNA follows: TGTGCCAGCAGCCGGGACGGATTCTACGAGCAGTACTTC.